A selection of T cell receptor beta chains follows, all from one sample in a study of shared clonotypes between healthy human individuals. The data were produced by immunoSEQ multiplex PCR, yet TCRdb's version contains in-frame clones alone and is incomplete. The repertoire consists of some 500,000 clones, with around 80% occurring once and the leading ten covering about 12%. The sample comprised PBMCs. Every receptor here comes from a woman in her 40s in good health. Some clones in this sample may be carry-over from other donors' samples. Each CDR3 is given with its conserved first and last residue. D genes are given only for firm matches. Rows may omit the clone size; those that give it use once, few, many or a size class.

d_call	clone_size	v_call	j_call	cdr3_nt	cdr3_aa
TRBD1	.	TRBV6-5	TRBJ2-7	TGTGCCAGCAGTTTATCCGGACAGGGGATCTACGAGCAGTACTTC	CASSLSGQGIYEQYF
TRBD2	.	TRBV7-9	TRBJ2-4	TGTGCCAGCAGCGCGCGGGGGGCCAAAAACATTCAGTACTTC	CASSARGAKNIQYF
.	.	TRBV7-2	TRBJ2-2	TGTGCCAGCAGCTTAGGGAGTAGGCACGGGGAGCTGTTTTTT	CASSLGSRHGELFF
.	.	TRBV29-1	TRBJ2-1	TGCAGCGTTGGTCGTAGCAATGAGCAGTTCTTC	CSVGRSNEQFF
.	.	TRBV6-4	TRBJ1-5	TGTGCCAGCAGTCCAACTAGCAATCAGCCCCAGCATTTT	CASSPTSNQPQHF
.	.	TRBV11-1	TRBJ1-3	TGTGCCAGCAGCGCTCGGATAATCTCTGGAAACACCATATATTTT	CASSARIISGNTIYF
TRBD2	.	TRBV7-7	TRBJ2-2	TGTGCTAGCAGCTTCGGACTAGCGGGAGAAGGCACCGGGGAGCTGTTTTTT	CASSFGLAGEGTGELFF
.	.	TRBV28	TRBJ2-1	TGTGCCAGCAGCCTTCCTACGAACAATGAGCAGTTCTTC	CASSLPTNNEQFF
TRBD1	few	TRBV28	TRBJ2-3	TGTGCCAGCAGTTCCCAGACAGGGCTGTACACAGATACGCAGTATTTT	CASSSQTGLYTDTQYF
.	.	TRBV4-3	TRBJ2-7	TGCGCCAGCAGCCAATCCGCTCTCGGGACCGACTACTACGAGCAGTACTTC	CASSQSALGTDYYEQYF
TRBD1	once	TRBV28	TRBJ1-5	TGTGCCAGCAGTCCCCCAGACAGGGGGACTCAGCCCCAGCATTTT	CASSPPDRGTQPQHF
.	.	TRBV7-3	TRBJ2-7	TGTGCCAGCAGCCCGAATGGGGGTCCCTACGAGCAGTACTTC	CASSPNGGPYEQYF
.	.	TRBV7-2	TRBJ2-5	TGTGCCAGCAGCTTGACCTCAGAATCCGGGACCCAGTACTTC	CASSLTSESGTQYF
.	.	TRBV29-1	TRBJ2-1	TGCAGCGTTGGAGTAGCGGACGCCCTCAATGAGCAGTTCTTC	CSVGVADALNEQFF
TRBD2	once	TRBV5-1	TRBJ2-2	TGCGCCAGCAGCCGGGGGGCCGGGGAGCTGTTTTTT	CASSRGAGELFF
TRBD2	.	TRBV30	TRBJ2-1	TGTGCATGGAGTGGGGGACTAGCGGGAAACTCCTACAATGAGCAGTTCTTC	CAWSGGLAGNSYNEQFF
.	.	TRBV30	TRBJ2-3	TGTGCCTGGAGTCAGGAAACCGGGGGCACAGATACGCAGTATTTT	CAWSQETGGTDTQYF
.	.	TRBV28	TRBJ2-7	TGTGCCAGCAGAGGACCGGCCAGCTACGAGCAGTACTTC	CASRGPASYEQYF
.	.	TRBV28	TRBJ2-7	TGTGCCAGCAGTTTACCAGGGTTAAGCGAGCAGTACTTC	CASSLPGLSEQYF
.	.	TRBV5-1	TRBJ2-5	TGCGCCAGCAGCCACACTCTAGCGAGCCAAGAGACCCAGTACTTC	CASSHTLASQETQYF
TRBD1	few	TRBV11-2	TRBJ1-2	TGTGCCAGCAGCCTCACATCCGGGACAGGCTATGGCTACACCTTC	CASSLTSGTGYGYTF
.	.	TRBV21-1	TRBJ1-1	TGTGCCAGCAGCAGGCCCCAGACCGATAACAGACGTTGGGGCACTGAAGCTTTCTTT	CASSRPQTDNRRWGTEAFF
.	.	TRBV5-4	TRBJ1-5	TGTGCCAGCAGCTCCTATAATAGCAATCAGCCCCAGCATTTT	CASSSYNSNQPQHF
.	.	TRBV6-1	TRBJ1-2	TGTGCCAGCAGTGAACCAGCGCCCTATGGCTACACCTTC	CASSEPAPYGYTF
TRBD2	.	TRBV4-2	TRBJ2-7	TGTGCCAGCAGCCCCGACTTCGGTCGGGAGGCACGCGAGCAGTACTTC	CASSPDFGREAREQYF
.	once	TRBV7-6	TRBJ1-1	TGTGCCAGCAGCTTAGGCAGGGCCACTGAAGCTTTCTTT	CASSLGRATEAFF
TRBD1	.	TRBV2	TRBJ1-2	TGTGCCAGCATCGCGGGACAGGGGGCCTATGGCTACACCTTC	CASIAGQGAYGYTF
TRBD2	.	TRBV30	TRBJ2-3	TGTGCCTGGAGCCTAGCGGGTACGCAGTATTTT	CAWSLAGTQYF
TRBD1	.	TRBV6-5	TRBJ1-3	TGTGCCAGCAGAAACAGGGGGCCCTCTGGAAACACCATATATTTT	CASRNRGPSGNTIYF
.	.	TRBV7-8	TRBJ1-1	TGTGCCAGCAGCCACTCGAGGCAGGGGAACACTGAAGCTTTCTTT	CASSHSRQGNTEAFF
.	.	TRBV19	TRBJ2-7	TGTGCCAGTAGTATCAACTTAGCAGCCCGGACCTACGAGCAGTACTTC	CASSINLAARTYEQYF